Following are 22 T cell receptor beta chains from one sample sequenced in a study of early T cells in non-severe SARS-CoV-2 infection. TCRdb passed the 5' RACE reads through MiXCR, listing each CDR3 protein once. Seen here are fewer than 85,000 distinct CDR3 sequences, roughly 15% observed once, and the top ten hold around 1.5%. The sequenced sample consisted of whole blood. The receptor set was obtained from an adult who was a healthcare worker with PCR-confirmed SARS-CoV-2 infection or an uninfected control (not recorded which).

This clonotype turned up a few times. The rearrangement uses TRBV30 and TRBJ1-6, with 7 bases matching TRBD1. V lost 1 base and J lost 7; bases outside the gene matches: 7. Germline lookup yields CDR1 GTSNPN and CDR2 SVGIG (reference sequence). The CDR3 sequence is 15 residues long. Here the CDR3 DNA reads TGTGCCTGGAGTGAAAGGCAGGGGGGAAATTCACCCCTCCACTTT. It yields the protein CAWSERQGGNSPLHF.

The sample holds many counts of this clonotype. The chain combines TRBV3-1 with TRBJ2-5, with TRBD2 matching 10 bases. The CDR3 totals 16 residues. V shed 0 bases, J shed 9 bases, and the junction held 10 bases outside the gene matches. In germline, CDR1 is LGHDT, CDR2 YNNKEL (reference sequence). The CDR3 here is CASSQDPAGGMVAQYF. In nucleotides, the CDR3 is TGTGCCAGCAGCCAAGACCCAGCGGGGGGGATGGTGGCCCAGTACTTC.

This clonotype was detected once. The genes are TRBV7-2 and TRBJ1-1; no clear D. Trimming stripped 3 bases from V and 1 base from J, with 9 bases between. This CDR3 comprises 14 residues. Looked up from germline, CDR1 is SGHTA and CDR2 is FQGNSA. The CDR3 DNA reads as TGTGCCAGCAGCTTCGCCACTGCGAACACTGAAGCTTTCTTT. Residues: CASSFATANTEAFF.

This clonotype was recorded many times. The rearrangement uses TRBV7-9 and TRBJ2-5; D not resolved. The germline V and J ends were trimmed by 1 base and 0 bases, with 6 bases remaining between them. Germline assignment: CDR1 SEHNR and CDR2 FQNEAQ (reference sequence). This CDR3 spans 14 amino acids. In nucleotides, the CDR3 is TGTGCCAGCAGCTTAGTGGGGTACCAAGAGACCCAGTACTTC. Translation gives CASSLVGYQETQYF.

With regard to this clonotype: It may be a read error: a sequence one base away is much more abundant. The chain couples TRBV20-1 to TRBJ2-5, with 11 bases identical to TRBD2. This CDR3 has 15 amino acids. With V trimmed by 8 bases and J by 4 bases, 12 bases remained unmatched. The germline V gene has CDR1 DFQATT and CDR2 SNEGSKA (reference sequence). CDR3: CSTQLSGGAGETQYF. The CDR3 region has the DNA TGCAGTACTCAACTTAGCGGGGGGGCCGGAGAGACCCAGTACTTC.

This clonotype was detected many times. V usage is TRBV27 and J usage is TRBJ2-1; 12 bases are a match to TRBD2. With V trimmed by 4 bases and J by 4 bases, 11 bases remained unmatched. This CDR3 has 18 amino acids. Germline CDR1 MNHEY, CDR2 SMNVEV (reference sequence). The DNA for the CDR3 is TGTGCCAGCAGTTCTCCTTGGTCTAGCGGGGGGGTTTACAATGAGCAGTTCTTC. Protein sequence: CASSSPWSSGGVYNEQFF.

This clonotype was recorded many times. This chain connects TRBV12-3 or TRBV12-4 to TRBJ1-5, with D perhaps matching TRBD1 (6 bases). CDR3 length: 14 residues. Trimming shortened V by 3 bases and J by 6 bases, and 12 bases separated the two germline ends. CDR3 sequence: CASSFTPGVQPQHF. CDR3 in DNA: TGTGCCAGCAGTTTTACCCCAGGGGTTCAGCCCCAGCATTTT.

As regards this clonotype: This may be a read error: a much more frequent sequence differs by one nucleotide. The V gene is TRBV11-2, the J gene TRBJ2-3; D not certain. The germline V gene has CDR1 SGHAT and CDR2 FQNNGV. The CDR3 sequence is 13 residues long. CDR3 loop: CASILPPSDTQYF. In DNA, the CDR3 is TGTGCCAGCATCTTACCCCCCTCGGATACGCAGTATTTT.

This clonotype was counted only a few times. The chain couples TRBV10-2 to TRBJ1-2; TRBD1 matches 7 bases. This CDR3 comprises 14 residues. Per germline, CDR1 WSHSY and CDR2 SAAADI. V was pared by 3 bases and J by 3 bases, with 4 bases of the junction left unmatched. CDR3 in amino acids: CASSEKGADYGYTF. The DNA for the CDR3 is TGCGCCAGCAGTGAAAAGGGGGCGGACTATGGCTACACCTTC.

In this sample, this clonotype turned up many times. This chain connects TRBV28 to TRBJ2-5; maybe TRBD2 (7 bases). V was cut by 3 bases and J by 7 bases, with 21 bases left in between. Germline lookup yields CDR1 MDHEN and CDR2 SYDVKM. The CDR3 sequence is 16 residues long. The CDR3 sequence: CASSLLEGGPEGTQYF. The CDR3 DNA is TGTGCCAGCAGTTTGTTGGAGGGGGGGCCGGAGGGGACCCAGTACTTC.

The rearrangement uses TRBV7-9 and TRBJ1-2; D gene ambiguous. The V gene lost 8 bases and the J gene lost 4 bases, with 8 bases spanning the gap. The V gene's germline CDR1 is SEHNR and CDR2 FQNEAQ (reference sequence). The CDR3 loop spans 11 amino acids. The CDR3 loop reads CASFESYGYTF. In DNA, the CDR3 is TGTGCCAGCTTTGAGAGCTATGGCTACACCTTC.

The chain couples TRBV7-2 to TRBJ2-7, with 7 bases fitting TRBD1. V was pared by 3 bases and J by 1 base, with 3 bases of the junction left unmatched. This CDR3 is built from 14 residues. CDR1 and CDR2 (germline): SGHTA, FQGNSA. The CDR3 coding sequence is TGTGCCAGCAGCTTCCGGGACAGATCCTACGAGCAGTACTTC. Translating gives CASSFRDRSYEQYF.

The gene calls are TRBV20-1 and TRBJ2-7; D unresolved. V dropped 5 bases and J dropped 6 bases, with 11 bases sitting between them. CDR3 size: 11 residues. Germline loops: CDR1 DFQATT, CDR2 SNEGSKA (reference sequence). CDR3 nucleotides: TGCAGTGCTGGGTGGACGAGCGAGCAGTACTTC. This encodes CSAGWTSEQYF.

This clonotype has only one observation. The rearrangement uses TRBV24-1 and TRBJ2-5; 8 bases match TRBD1. The J segment lost 1 base and the V segment lost 4 bases, leaving 4 bases of the junction unmatched. This CDR3 is built from 15 residues. Germline V gene sequence: CDR1 KGHDR, CDR2 SFDVKD. DNA of the CDR3: TGTGCCACCAGTGAAGGACAGGGTTTCCAAGAGACCCAGTACTTC. It codes for CATSEGQGFQETQYF.

The chain carries TRBV7-9 and TRBJ2-6; D may be TRBD1 (6 bases). The CDR3 length is 13 residues. Per germline, CDR1 SEHNR and CDR2 FQNEAQ (reference sequence). Trimming took 1 base from V and 19 from J, leaving 17 bases between them. The CDR3 here is CASSLDDRPEVTF. The CDR3 DNA reads as TGTGCCAGCAGCTTAGACGACAGGCCCGAGGTAACTTTC.

The V and J genes are TRBV15 and TRBJ2-3, with a tentative D call TRBD2 (5 bases). The CDR3 runs 15 residues. Germline V gene data show CDR1 as LNHNV and CDR2 as YYDKDF (reference sequence). Deletions cut 3 bases from V and 1 base from J, with 11 bases between. CDR3 nucleotides: TGTGCCACCAGCAGGTCACGGGGTCGCACAGATACGCAGTATTTT. Its translation is CATSRSRGRTDTQYF.

This clonotype was counted at least ten times. The rearrangement joins TRBV12-3 or TRBV12-4 to TRBJ2-5; possible D gene TRBD1, 5 bases. The CDR3 spans 16 residues. The V end was cut by 3 bases, the J end by 5 bases, with 19 bases between. The CDR3 nucleotides are TGTGCCAGCAGTTTCTGGGCTAGGGGTGGCGATGAGACCCAGTACTTC. This gives the protein CASSFWARGGDETQYF.

This clonotype has at least ten counts. The V gene is TRBV14, the J gene TRBJ1-3; D is ambiguous. The CDR3 loop spans 15 amino acids. CDR1 is SGHDN and CDR2 is FVKESK in the germline V gene. Trimming shortened V by 2 bases and J by 0 bases, and 8 bases separated the two germline ends. The CDR3 loop reads CASSQLLHSGNTIYF. CDR3 nucleotides: TGTGCCAGCAGCCAACTCCTTCACTCTGGAAACACCATATATTTT.

The V gene is TRBV12-3 or TRBV12-4, the J gene TRBJ1-1, with D possibly TRBD1 on 5 matching bases. Trimming took off 8 bases at V and 1 base at J, with 11 bases between the two ends. This CDR3 region has 13 residues. CDR3 sequence: CASPGLKNTEAFF. The CDR3 DNA is TGTGCCAGCCCGGGGCTGAAGAACACTGAAGCTTTCTTT.

The chain employs TRBV20-1 and TRBJ2-5, with 9 bases matching TRBD1. Germline-derived CDR1 and CDR2 are DFQATT and SNEGSKA (reference sequence). J was trimmed by 3 bases and V by 1 base; bases with no gene match: 6. This CDR3 has 15 amino acids. The CDR3 spells CSARAWDRDEETQYF. In DNA, the CDR3 is TGCAGTGCTAGAGCCTGGGACAGGGATGAAGAGACCCAGTACTTC.

The count of this clonotype is one. This may be a read error, as it is one base from a much larger clone. The rearrangement joins TRBV7-2 to TRBJ1-4; 7 nucleotides match TRBD1. The CDR3 spans 15 residues. CDR1 and CDR2 from the germline V gene are SGHTA and FQGNSA. The CDR3 is CAGSSTGKVGEKLFF. The CDR3 DNA follows: TGTGCCGGCAGCTCGACAGGGAAGGTTGGTGAAAAACTGTTTTTT.

The chain combines TRBV30 with TRBJ1-5; D is perhaps TRBD1 (6 bases). This CDR3 region has 13 residues. V was pared by 0 bases and J by 6 bases, with 9 bases between. The germline V gene encodes CDR1 GTSNPN and CDR2 SVGIG (reference sequence). The CDR3 DNA sequence: TGTGCCTGGAGTGTACAGGACAGTCAGCCCCAGCATTTT. Its translation is CAWSVQDSQPQHF.